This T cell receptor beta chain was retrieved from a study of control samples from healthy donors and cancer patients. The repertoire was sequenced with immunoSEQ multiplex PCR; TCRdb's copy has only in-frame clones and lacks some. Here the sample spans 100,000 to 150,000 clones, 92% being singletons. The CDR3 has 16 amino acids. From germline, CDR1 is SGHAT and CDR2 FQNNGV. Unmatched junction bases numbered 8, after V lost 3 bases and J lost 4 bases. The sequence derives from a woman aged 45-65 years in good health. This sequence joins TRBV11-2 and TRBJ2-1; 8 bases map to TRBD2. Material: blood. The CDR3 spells CASSFYSGGIYNEQFF. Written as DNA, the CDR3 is TGTGCCAGCAGCTTTTATTCGGGGGGGATTTACAATGAGCAGTTCTTC.